This T cell receptor beta chain comes out of a study of CD8 T cells in ankylosing spondylitis. Overall study results and limits: A motif in TCR beta, a set of 8 or 9 highly homologous variants, appeared characteristic of ankylosing spondylitis blood.

This CDR3 spans 14 amino acids. V gave up 7 bases and J gave up 7 bases, with 17 bases separating them. CDR1 MDHEN and CDR2 SYDVKM come from the germline V gene. This clonotype was counted between two and nine times. What it binds is unknown. TCRdb re-called the 5' RACE reads with MiXCR, one entry per CDR3 protein. The repertoire holds fewer than 400,000 distinct CDR3 sequences, with 20% to 25% as singletons. The rearrangement joins TRBV28 to TRBJ1-5; maybe TRBD1 (6 bases). The sample taken for sequencing was blood, either unsorted or a sorted T cell fraction (not recorded which). The source of this sequence is a male donor with ankylosing spondylitis. CDR3 DNA sequence: TGTGCCAGCATCTATACGCGGGGGCGGCAGCCCCAGCATTTT. It codes for CASIYTRGRQPQHF. Using reference TRBV28 and TRBJ1-5 for the parts outside the CDR3, the full variable domain is DVKVTQSSRYLVKRTGEKVFLECVQDMDHENMFWYRQDPGLGLRLIYFSYDVKMKEKGDIPEGYSVSREKKERFSLILESASTNQTSMYLCASIYTRGRQPQHFGDGTRLSIL.